Below are 8 T cell receptor beta chains sequenced from a single sample in a study of CD8+CD57+ T cells in acquired aplastic anemia. The study profiled TCR beta VDJ and CDR3 using genomic DNA as template. TCRdb analysed the reads with MiXCR anew, one entry per CDR3 protein. The sample yields 200,000 to 250,000 distinct CDR3 sequences, roughly 45% seen once. An expansion of CD8+CD57+ cells by flow cytometry had been shown in patients chosen for sequencing. Source material: sorted CD4+, CD8+, or CD8+CD57+ T cells (not recorded which) from PBMCs. Receptor source: a human donor with aplastic anemia.

With respect to this clonotype: A single base separates this from a much larger clone, so it may be a read error. This chain joins TRBV2 and TRBJ2-1; D may be TRBD1 (5 bases). Between the trimmed V and J ends, which lost 7 bases and 6 bases, there was a span of 13 bases. The CDR3 spans 13 residues. Germline CDR1 and CDR2: SNHLY and FYNNEI. The CDR3 loop reads CASTREIVNEQFF. The CDR3 coding sequence is TGTGCCAGCACCAGGGAAATCGTCAATGAGCAGTTCTTC. Full variable domain (rest looked up from reference TRBV2 and TRBJ2-1): EPEVTQTPSHQVTQMGQEVILRCVPISNHLYFYWYRQILGQKVEFLVSFYNNEISEKSEIFDDQFSVERPDGSNFTLKIRSTKLEDSAMYFCASTREIVNEQFFGPGTRLTVL.

This chain connects TRBV7-9 to TRBJ2-7; a weak D match, TRBD2 (5 bases). The CDR3 has 15 amino acids. V was shortened by 6 bases and J by 5 bases, with 20 bases between the two germline ends. In germline, CDR1 is SEHNR, CDR2 FQNEAQ (reference sequence). The CDR3 DNA is TGTGCCAGCAGTCCTAACGACTTGGAGGTCGACGAGCAGTACTTC. This sequence encodes CASSPNDLEVDEQYF.

About this clonotype itself: A single base separates this from a much larger clone, so it may be a read error. The gene calls are TRBV5-6 and TRBJ2-3, with TRBD1 identical over 7 bases. This CDR3 has 14 amino acids. V was pared by 0 bases and J by 5 bases, with 3 bases of the junction left unmatched. Germline lookup yields CDR1 SGHDT and CDR2 YYEEEE. The CDR3 DNA sequence: TGTGCCAGCAGCTTGGCACAGGGGAGAGATACGCAGTATTTT. It translates to CASSLAQGRDTQYF. Filled out from reference TRBV5-6 and TRBJ2-3, the complete variable domain reads DAGVTQSPTHLIKTRGQQVTLRCSPKSGHDTVSWYQQALGQGPQFIFQYYEEEERQRGNFPDRFSGHQFPNYSSELNVNALLLGDSALYLCASSLAQGRDTQYFGPGTRLTVL.

This clonotype was picked up many times. The CDR3 protein is CAISERGQINQPQHF. In DNA form, the CDR3 reads TGTGCCATCAGTGAACGCGGACAGATCAATCAGCCCCAGCATTTT. V is TRBV10-3 and J is TRBJ1-5; D may be TRBD1 (6 bases). CDR3 length: 15 amino acids. CDR1 is ENHRY, CDR2 SYGVKD, per germline. Trimming took off 3 bases at V and 3 bases at J, with 12 bases between the two ends.

The chain has TRBV25-1 and TRBJ2-7, with 8 bases matching TRBD1. Germline V gene lookup returns CDR1 MGHDK and CDR2 SYGVNS. CDR3 length: 15 amino acids. V was pared by 1 base and J by 3 bases, with 5 bases of the junction left unmatched. CDR3 sequence: CASSESGGESYEQYF. In nucleotides, the CDR3 is TGTGCCAGCAGTGAATCAGGGGGCGAGAGCTACGAGCAGTACTTC.

This clonotype came up once. This clone may be a read error of a much larger clone one base away. The CDR3 region is CASSPPWGDRGTYEQCF. CDR3 nucleotide sequence: TGTGCCAGCAGCCCCCCATGGGGCGACAGGGGGACCTACGAGCAGTGCTTC. This chain connects TRBV19 to TRBJ2-7, with TRBD1 identical over 9 bases. This CDR3 is 17 amino acids long. Germline CDR1 is LNHDA and CDR2 is SQIVND (reference sequence).

In its sample, this clonotype was seen many times. The chain joins TRBV5-1 to TRBJ1-6, with 7 bases identical to TRBD1. The V gene's germline CDR1 is SGHRS and CDR2 YFSETQ. V dropped 4 bases and J dropped 3; count of bases not matched to a gene: 7. The CDR3 sequence is 16 residues long. CDR3 DNA: TGCGCCAGCAGCCTCGGACAGGAAATCTATAATTCACCCCTCCACTTT. Its translation: CASSLGQEIYNSPLHF.

This clonotype was detected once. The chain carries TRBV2 and TRBJ1-2; 7 nucleotides line up with TRBD1. This CDR3 is 16 amino acids long. Germline assignment: CDR1 SNHLY and CDR2 FYNNEI. V trimming: 6 bases; J trimming: 4 bases; junction bases outside the gene matches: 14. The CDR3 reads CASSQDSTGNSYGYTF. As DNA, the CDR3 is TGTGCCAGCAGCCAAGACTCGACAGGGAACTCCTATGGCTACACCTTC.